The 20 T cell receptor beta chains listed next were all sequenced from one sample in a study of somatic mutations in cytotoxic T cells in rheumatoid arthritis (dated by TCRdb to between 2016 and 2019). Library generation was performed with the immunoSEQ multiplex PCR assay. TCRdb mirrors the immuneACCESS table, restricted to in-frame sequences. Some clones are absent from its copies; in checked studies, under half trace to an unresolved V gene, and the reason for the others is unknown. This sample holds about 10,000 clones; around 77% were observed only once. The ten most abundant clones make up about 20% of the sample. The sample comprised CD8+ T cells sorted from blood. The receptors shown here come from a man aged 50-59 years in good health.

This chain uses TRBV21-1 with TRBJ1-4; the table gives TRBD1 as D, unverified against the DNA. TRBV21-1 is classified as a pseudogene. This CDR3 is built from 13 residues. The chain's CDR3 is CAGGGTGMEKLFF. The CDR3 DNA follows: TGTGCCGGCGGCGGGACAGGGATGGAAAAACTGTTTTTT.

The gene calls are TRBV11-2 and TRBJ2-1; possible D gene TRBD2, 5 bases. Germline V CDR1 and CDR2: SGHAT, FQNNGV. The V gene lost 0 bases and the J gene lost 8 bases, with 17 bases spanning the gap. The CDR3 has 16 residues. In DNA form, the CDR3 reads TGTGCCAGCAGCTTAGATCGGGATAGCGAGTCCGATGAGCAGTTCTTC. Translated, it gives CASSLDRDSESDEQFF.

On this clone itself: The junction does not match germline at one end; this may be a read error. The chain has TRBV7-9 and TRBJ2-2; D remains unclear. CDR3 length: 13 residues. Per germline, CDR1 SEHNR and CDR2 FQNEAQ (reference sequence). CDR3 bases: TGTGCCAGCACCTTAACCCCAGGCGGGGAGCTGTTTTTT. Its translation: CASTLTPGGELFF.

The CDR3 bases are TGTGCCAGCAGCTTAGGGCCCGACAGAGCCTACGAGCAGTACTTC. Protein sequence: CASSLGPDRAYEQYF. The chain is built from TRBV11-2 and TRBJ2-7; maybe TRBD1 (5 bases). V gave up 1 base and J gave up 2 bases, with 12 bases separating them. Looked up from germline, CDR1 is SGHAT and CDR2 is FQNNGV. This CDR3 has 15 residues.

By share, this clone counts as medium-sized. This rearrangement joins TRBV29-1 to TRBJ1-3, with a weak D call TRBD1 (5 bases). The V end lost 4 bases, the J end lost 0 bases, and 10 bases lay between the germline ends. The CDR3 extends over 14 amino acids. Per germline, CDR1 SQVTM and CDR2 ANQGSEA. The CDR3 DNA follows: TGCAGCGTTGTGGGGAGGGGCTCTGGAAACACCATATATTTT. This encodes CSVVGRGSGNTIYF.

The chain has TRBV7-3 and TRBJ2-1, with TRBD2 identical over 8 bases. The trim removed 2 bases at V and 1 base at J, leaving 13 bases unmatched. CDR1 and CDR2 (germline): SGHTA, FQGTGA. The CDR3 sequence is 19 residues long. CDR3 region: CASSLLPQGGGISYNEQFF. The CDR3, as DNA: TGTGCCAGCAGCTTACTCCCCCAGGGCGGGGGGATTTCCTACAATGAGCAGTTCTTC.

V gene TRBV7-2 combines with J gene TRBJ1-1; no reliable D call. Per the germline V gene, CDR1 is SGHTA and CDR2 is FQGNSA. V shed 2 bases and J shed 0 bases, with 7 bases lying between them. The CDR3 has 14 residues. CDR3 bases: TGTGCCAGCAGCTTAAGGAGGGTGAACACTGAAGCTTTCTTT. This translates into CASSLRRVNTEAFF.

The chain joins TRBV9 to TRBJ2-5; D perhaps matches TRBD1 (5 bases). Between the trimmed V and J ends, which lost 0 bases and 5 bases, there was a span of 8 bases. From germline, CDR1 is SGDLS and CDR2 YYNGEE. The CDR3 runs to 13 residues. CDR3 sequence (DNA): TGTGCCAGCAGCGTAGGGGGCGACGAGACCCAGTACTTC. Its protein product is CASSVGGDETQYF.

V gene TRBV6-6 combines with J gene TRBJ1-1; the D is unclear. V was pared by 2 bases and J by 8 bases, with 9 bases between. This CDR3 is built from 12 residues. Per the germline V gene, CDR1 is MNHNY and CDR2 is SVGAGI (reference sequence). The CDR3 region has the DNA TGTGCCAGCAGTTACAGACACCAAGAAGCTTTCTTT. Amino acid sequence: CASSYRHQEAFF.

The chain recombines TRBV7-9 with TRBJ2-1; 7 nucleotides match TRBD1. The CDR3 consists of 19 residues. Germline CDR1 SEHNR, CDR2 FQNEAQ (reference sequence). V was pared by 5 bases and J by 4 bases, with 20 bases of the junction left unmatched. CDR3 region: CASSASLRLRDREYNEQFF. The CDR3 bases are TGTGCCAGCAGCGCAAGTCTTAGACTCCGGGACAGAGAGTACAATGAGCAGTTCTTC.

This chain connects TRBV4-3 to TRBJ2-5; the match to TRBD1 covers 7 bases. Losses at the gene ends were 4 bases for V and 5 bases for J; bases not matched to a gene: 10. This CDR3 spans 15 amino acids. Per germline, CDR1 LGHNA and CDR2 YSLEER. CDR3 bases: TGCGCCAGCAGCCGCCTGCTACAGGGGCAGGAGACCCAGTACTTC. Amino acids: CASSRLLQGQETQYF.

V gene TRBV19 combines with J gene TRBJ2-7; 7 bases match TRBD1. CDR3 length equals 18 residues. CDR1 and CDR2 from the germline V gene are LNHDA and SQIVND (reference sequence). The V gene end was trimmed by 3 bases and the J gene end by 3 bases; junction bases not matched to a gene: 17. CDR3 in DNA: TGTGCCAGTAGTATCACGCTTAGGGGGACAGCCCTTTACTACGAGCAGTACTTC. Its protein is CASSITLRGTALYYEQYF.

This chain joins TRBV27 and TRBJ2-7; D uncertain. The CDR3 loop spans 13 amino acids. The germline CDR1 and CDR2 sequences are MNHEY and SMNVEV (reference sequence). V lost 3 bases, J lost 6 bases, and 12 bases lay in between. The CDR3 sequence: CASSFFGLREQYF. CDR3 sequence (DNA): TGTGCCAGCAGTTTTTTTGGGCTCCGCGAGCAGTACTTC.

The count of this clone is one. The chain has TRBV27 and TRBJ1-2; D unclear. Germline V CDR1 and CDR2: MNHEY, SMNVEV (reference sequence). V was cut by 0 bases and J by 4 bases, with 12 bases left in between. This CDR3 has 15 residues. In DNA, the CDR3 is TGTGCCAGCAGTTTATCGCCCGGACTAACCTATGGCTACACCTTC. Encoded protein: CASSLSPGLTYGYTF.

V and J are TRBV6-4 and TRBJ2-1; 7 bases match TRBD2. V dropped 0 bases and J dropped 8; count of bases not matched to a gene: 4. Germline-derived CDR1 and CDR2 are MRHNA and SNTAGT. The CDR3 is 14 residues long. This CDR3 reads CASSDSTAGDEQFF. CDR3 DNA sequence: TGTGCCAGCAGTGACTCGACGGCGGGGGATGAGCAGTTCTTC.

V usage is TRBV27 and J usage is TRBJ2-1; TRBD1 aligns across 11 bases. With 4 bases clipped from V and 7 bases from J, the junction kept 6 bases outside the gene matches. This CDR3 contains 15 residues. Germline lookup yields CDR1 MNHEY and CDR2 SMNVEV (reference sequence). CDR3 DNA sequence: TGTGCCAGCAGTTCGGGACAGGGGGTCCGAAATGAGCAGTTCTTC. Protein: CASSSGQGVRNEQFF.

The genes are TRBV5-1 and TRBJ2-3, with D tentatively TRBD1 (6 bases). V was cut by 3 bases and J by 2 bases, with 10 bases left in between. Per the germline V gene, CDR1 is SGHRS and CDR2 is YFSETQ. This CDR3 is 14 amino acids long. CDR3 amino acids: CASSSTGPTDTQYF. The CDR3 nucleotides read TGCGCCAGCAGCTCTACAGGGCCCACAGATACGCAGTATTTT.

The V and J genes are TRBV6-1 and TRBJ2-2; 8 nucleotides match TRBD1. This CDR3 region has 16 residues. Germline CDR1 reads MNHNS; CDR2 reads SASEGT. Trimming at V came to 2 bases and at J to 6 bases, leaving 8 bases not matched to a gene. The CDR3 region is CASSEYEDREAGELFF. The CDR3, as DNA: TGTGCCAGCAGTGAATATGAGGACAGGGAAGCCGGGGAGCTGTTTTTT.

This chain joins TRBV27 and TRBJ2-1, with D possibly TRBD1 on 6 matching bases. Trimming stripped 3 bases from V and 2 bases from J, with 23 bases between. This CDR3 comprises 19 residues. Germline loops: CDR1 MNHEY, CDR2 SMNVEV (reference sequence). The CDR3 DNA sequence: TGTGCCAGCAGTTTGTCCCGTCTGGACCGGACAGTAACCTACAATGAGCAGTTCTTC. Translated: CASSLSRLDRTVTYNEQFF.

This chain connects TRBV28 to TRBJ1-5, with D tentatively TRBD1 (5 bases). CDR3 size: 17 residues. V shed 2 bases and J shed 3 bases, with 17 bases lying between them. The germline gives CDR1 MDHEN, CDR2 SYDVKM. For the CDR3, the DNA is TGTGCCAGCAGTTTAAGTGGGGCCCACAGCTACAATCAGCCCCAGCATTTT. The encoded protein is CASSLSGAHSYNQPQHF.